The 11 T cell receptor beta chains reported below all come from one sample, sequenced in a study of CD8 T cell repertoires and HIV-1 epitope variants. The method was immunoSEQ multiplex PCR; TCRdb's version includes in-frame clones alone and lacks a portion of them. In the table there are about 2,500 clones, roughly 66% of which are singletons. Their antigen targets remain unknown. Sequencing was performed on cultured CD8+ T cells derived from PBMCs. All receptors derive from a male donor with HIV.

This clone was found once. J is TRBJ1-2 and V is TRBV7-9, with a tentative D call TRBD1 (5 bases). The germline V gene encodes CDR1 SEHNR and CDR2 FQNEAQ (reference sequence). The CDR3 is 14 amino acids. V was clipped by 4 bases and J by 8 bases, with 17 bases between them. CDR3 loop: CASSSDSFTRGYTF. Written as DNA, the CDR3 is TGTGCCAGCAGCTCCGACAGCTTCACGAGGGGCTACACCTTC.

This clone has a single count. The V call is TRBV28, the J call TRBJ2-1; weak D call: TRBD2 (5 bases). The germline gives CDR1 MDHEN, CDR2 SYDVKM. This CDR3 spans 11 amino acids. The V gene lost 4 bases and the J gene lost 12 bases, with 10 bases spanning the gap. The CDR3 loop is CASSSDLWQFF. DNA of the CDR3: TGTGCCAGCAGTTCGGACTTATGGCAGTTCTTC.

This clone occurred a few times. The chain uses TRBV27 and TRBJ2-7, with unresolved D. This CDR3 region has 14 residues. Germline V CDR1 and CDR2: MNHEY, SMNVEV (reference sequence). The V gene lost 6 bases and the J gene lost 0 bases, with 12 bases spanning the gap. CDR3 nucleotides: TGTGCCAGCAGACTTATCCTAAGCTCCTACGAGCAGTACTTC. Translated, it gives CASRLILSSYEQYF.

The genes are TRBV19 and TRBJ1-2; D gene ambiguous. In germline, CDR1 is LNHDA, CDR2 SQIVND (reference sequence). The CDR3 runs 12 residues. V was shortened by 0 bases and J by 5 bases, with 4 bases between the two germline ends. The CDR3 loop is CASSIDGYGYTF. The CDR3 DNA reads as TGTGCCAGTAGTATAGACGGGTATGGCTACACCTTC.

This clone was seen more than once but under ten times. This chain's CDR3 is CASSPPGLADTEAFF. The DNA of the CDR3 is TGTGCCAGCTCACCACCTGGACTGGCGGACACTGAAGCTTTCTTT. The chain links TRBV18 to TRBJ1-1; unclear D gene. V lost 0 bases, J lost 3 bases, and 11 bases lay in between. Germline V gives CDR1 KGHSH, CDR2 LQKENI. The CDR3 is 15 amino acids.

V gene TRBV6-4 combines with J gene TRBJ1-2; D is unresolved. V lost 10 bases to trimming and J lost 1 base, with 10 bases between them. Germline V gene data show CDR1 as MRHNA and CDR2 as SNTAGT. The CDR3 sequence is 12 residues long. The CDR3 is CATRDFNYGYTF. For the CDR3, the DNA is TGTGCCACCCGAGATTTTAACTATGGCTACACCTTC.

J is TRBJ1-1 and V is TRBV5-4; D may be TRBD1 (5 bases). Trimming cost V 5 bases and J 1 base, with 9 bases left between them. From germline, CDR1 is SGHNT and CDR2 YYREEE (reference sequence). This CDR3 region has 13 residues. The CDR3 region is CASSLDRNTEAFF. In DNA form, the CDR3 reads TGTGCCAGCAGTCTCGACAGGAACACTGAAGCTTTCTTT.

V gene TRBV28 combines with J gene TRBJ2-1; 9 nucleotides agree with TRBD2. Germline V gene lookup returns CDR1 MDHEN and CDR2 SYDVKM. This CDR3 has 16 residues. After removal of 6 bases from V and 1 base from J, the junction contained 7 bases not matched to a gene. CDR3: CASSDRAGGSYNEQFF. CDR3 nucleotides: TGTGCCAGCAGCGATCGAGCGGGAGGATCCTACAATGAGCAGTTCTTC.

V is TRBV7-8 and J is TRBJ2-4; 15 bases fit TRBD2. The germline V gene has CDR1 SGHVS and CDR2 FQNEAQ. Losses at the gene ends were 5 bases for V and 6 bases for J; bases not matched to a gene: 5. The CDR3 loop spans 16 amino acids. The CDR3 loop is CASSPWTSGRGNIQYF. For the CDR3, the DNA is TGTGCCAGCAGCCCGTGGACTAGCGGGAGGGGAAACATTCAGTACTTC.

This chain joins TRBV19 and TRBJ2-7; 10 nucleotides align to TRBD2. The germline gives CDR1 LNHDA, CDR2 SQIVND (reference sequence). The CDR3 runs to 18 residues. The J segment lost 0 bases and the V segment lost 4 bases, leaving 12 bases of the junction unmatched. CDR3 in amino acids: CASSTHAGLAESSYEQYF. The CDR3 bases are TGTGCCAGTAGTACTCACGCTGGACTAGCGGAAAGCTCCTACGAGCAGTACTTC.

This chain links TRBV7-6 with TRBJ1-4, with D hard to call. CDR1 and CDR2 (germline): SGHVS, FNYEAQ. The CDR3 spans 16 residues. The ends were cut back, 5 bases at V and 6 bases at J, with 19 bases in the middle. The CDR3 spells CASSHQLTPLHEKLFF. The CDR3 DNA is TGTGCCAGCAGCCATCAATTGACACCGCTGCATGAAAAACTGTTTTTT.